The sequence of this TCR beta chain was determined in a study of T cell responses to AZD1222 COVID-19 vaccine. The junction had 6 bases not matched to a gene; V was cut back by 4 bases and J by 2 bases. The CDR3 is made up of 15 amino acids. The germline CDR1 and CDR2 sequences are LGHDT and YNNKEL (reference sequence). Sequencing used immunoSEQ multiplex PCR; TCRdb keeps in-frame clones, though not all of them. The table records 55,000 to 80,000 clones, roughly 84% of them present only once. The sample here was peripheral blood, taken on day 0 of AZD1222 vaccination. V usage is TRBV3-1 (or the pseudogene TRBV3-2) and J usage is TRBJ2-3, with TRBD2 identical over 7 bases. This clonotype was sampled from an adult in good health. The CDR3 sequence is CASSLSGRSTDTQYF. The DNA for the CDR3 is TGTGCCAGCAGCCTTAGCGGGCGATCCACAGATACGCAGTATTTT.